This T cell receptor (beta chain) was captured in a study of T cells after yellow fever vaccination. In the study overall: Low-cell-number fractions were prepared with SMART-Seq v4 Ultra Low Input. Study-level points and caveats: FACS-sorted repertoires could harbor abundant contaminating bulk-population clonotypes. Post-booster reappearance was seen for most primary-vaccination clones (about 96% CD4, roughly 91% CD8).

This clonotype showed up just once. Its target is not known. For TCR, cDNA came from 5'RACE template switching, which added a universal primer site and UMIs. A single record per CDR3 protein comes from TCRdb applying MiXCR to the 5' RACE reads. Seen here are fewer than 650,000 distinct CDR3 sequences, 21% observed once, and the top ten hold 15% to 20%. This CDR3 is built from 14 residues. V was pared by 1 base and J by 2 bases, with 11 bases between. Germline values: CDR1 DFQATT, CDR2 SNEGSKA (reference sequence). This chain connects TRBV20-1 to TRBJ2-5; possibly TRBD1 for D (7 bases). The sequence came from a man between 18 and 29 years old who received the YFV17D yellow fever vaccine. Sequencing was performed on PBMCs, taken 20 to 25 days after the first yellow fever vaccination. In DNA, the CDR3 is TGCAGTGCTAGAGGCGGGACAGATCAAGAGACCCAGTACTTC. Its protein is CSARGGTDQETQYF.